A single TCR beta chain is shown here with its context. The data originate from a study of blood T cell repertoires in COVID-19. Study summary: Acute and convalescent COVID-19 samples came from the United States, Italy and Spain. PBMCs, B-cell-depleted T cells, or T cells were the source of the cDNA or gDNA that made up the material.

Authors' processing steps: Amplified reference gene primers provided the basis for estimating nucleated cell counts. Method: immunoSEQ multiplex PCR; TCRdb's copy keeps in-frame clones and lacks some. V and J calls and clone size are as listed in that table; D and trimming were resolved from the DNA. Of 200,000 to 250,000 clones in the sample, around four fifths were seen once. Germline V gives CDR1 MGHRA, CDR2 YSYEKL. CDR3 length: 15 residues. V was cut by 0 bases and J by 0 bases, with 8 bases left in between. The source of this sequence is an elderly woman with active or convalescent COVID-19. The sequenced sample consisted of peripheral blood. The chain links TRBV4-1 to TRBJ1-1; TRBD1 is a possible D gene (5 bases). The chain's CDR3 is CASSQDGAMNTEAFF. For the CDR3, the DNA is TGCGCCAGCAGCCAAGATGGGGCCATGAACACTGAAGCTTTCTTT.